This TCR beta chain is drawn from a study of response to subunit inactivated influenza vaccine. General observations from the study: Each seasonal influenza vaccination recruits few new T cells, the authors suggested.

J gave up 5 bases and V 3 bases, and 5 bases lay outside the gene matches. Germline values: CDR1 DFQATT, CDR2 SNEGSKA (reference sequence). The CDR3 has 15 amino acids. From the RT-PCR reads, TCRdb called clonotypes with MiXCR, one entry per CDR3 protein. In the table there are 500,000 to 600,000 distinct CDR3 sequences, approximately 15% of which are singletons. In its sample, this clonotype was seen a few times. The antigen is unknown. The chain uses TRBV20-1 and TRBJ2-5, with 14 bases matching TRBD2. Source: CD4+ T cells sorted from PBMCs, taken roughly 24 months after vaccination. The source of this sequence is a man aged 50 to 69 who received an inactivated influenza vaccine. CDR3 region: CSARGLAGALETQYF. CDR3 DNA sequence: TGCAGTGCTAGGGGACTAGCGGGAGCGCTGGAGACCCAGTACTTC.